These 11 T cell receptor beta chains came from one sample sequenced in a study of naive and memory T cell subsets. An equimolar mix of two oligonucleotides served as the beta constant-region primer for TRBC1 and TRBC2. Ligated cDNA was amplified by four rounds of PCR with nested alpha and beta constant-region primers and SP2. One entry per CDR3 protein results from TCRdb running MiXCR on the UMI-ligation and nested PCR reads. The table lists under 150,000 distinct CDR3 sequences, approximately 20% of them singletons, with roughly 0.68% in the top ten. Study-wide results and caveats: Possibly reflecting memory cells re-expressing CD45RA, a few larger clonotypes occurred in naive repertoires, especially CD8.

These receptors lack a known antigen. Sequenced sample: naive CD8+ T cells from blood. Receptors originate from a human donor in good health.

The chain links TRBV29-1 to TRBJ2-1; unclear D gene. Germline loops: CDR1 SQVTM, CDR2 ANQGSEA. The CDR3 covers 13 residues. V lost 6 bases and J lost 5, with 14 bases in between. The CDR3 loop reads CSVTRALHNEQFF. Here the CDR3 DNA reads TGCAGCGTGACCCGGGCCCTCCACAATGAGCAGTTCTTC.

The CDR3 region is CASSRLDRVTYEQYF. The CDR3 nucleotides are TGTGCCAGCAGTCGCCTGGACAGGGTAACCTACGAGCAGTACTTC. This sequence joins TRBV27 and TRBJ2-7, with 8 bases lining up with TRBD1. V shed 5 bases, J shed 2 bases, and the junction held 8 bases outside the gene matches. Germline CDR1 MNHEY, CDR2 SMNVEV (reference sequence). This CDR3 comprises 15 residues.

This clonotype was seen only a few times. CDR3 sequence: CASSQVLGGLNTEAFF. The CDR3 nucleotides read TGCGCCAGCAGCCAAGTGTTGGGGGGCCTGAACACTGAAGCTTTCTTT. The chain has TRBV4-3 and TRBJ1-1; D is possibly TRBD1 (6 bases). CDR3 length equals 16 residues. The ends were cut back, 1 base at V and 0 bases at J, with 12 bases in the middle. Germline V gives CDR1 LGHNA, CDR2 YSLEER.

J is TRBJ1-1 and V is TRBV28, with TRBD1 as a possible D gene (5 bases). V lost 3 bases, J lost 2 bases, and 13 bases lay in between. Germline CDR1 MDHEN, CDR2 SYDVKM. This CDR3 region has 15 residues. The CDR3 loop reads CASSFLPQGNTEAFF. The CDR3 DNA reads as TGTGCCAGCAGTTTCCTCCCCCAGGGAAACACTGAAGCTTTCTTT.

This clonotype was observed a few times. The V call is TRBV2, the J call TRBJ2-7; D uncertain. V was cut by 3 bases and J by 6 bases, with 9 bases left in between. Looked up from germline, CDR1 is SNHLY and CDR2 is FYNNEI. CDR3 length: 12 amino acids. CDR3 DNA sequence: TGTGCCAGCAGTGAGGATACCGGCGAGCAGTACTTC. Protein product: CASSEDTGEQYF.

This chain links TRBV20-1 with TRBJ2-7; TRBD2 matches 11 bases. The junction had 3 bases not matched to a gene; V was cut back by 5 bases and J by 0 bases. Per germline, CDR1 DFQATT and CDR2 SNEGSKA (reference sequence). The CDR3 consists of 14 residues. CDR3 coding DNA: TGCAGTGCTCTGGGACTAGCGGACTCCTACGAGCAGTACTTC. It is translated as CSALGLADSYEQYF.

The chain employs TRBV7-8 and TRBJ2-1; no clear D gene. The CDR3 consists of 16 residues. Trimming shortened V by 1 base and J by 3 bases, and 13 bases separated the two germline ends. Looked up from germline, CDR1 is SGHVS and CDR2 is FQNEAQ. CDR3 bases: TGTGCCAGCAGCTTAGATCAGCGTTTGGGCTACAATGAGCAGTTCTTC. Amino acids: CASSLDQRLGYNEQFF.

V and J are TRBV29-1 and TRBJ2-6, with no clear D. V was pared by 3 bases and J by 0 bases, with 9 bases between. Germline V gives CDR1 SQVTM, CDR2 ANQGSEA. CDR3 length: 15 residues. For the CDR3, the DNA is TGCAGCGTTGATGACCGAGACTCTGGGGCCAACGTCCTGACTTTC. Translating gives CSVDDRDSGANVLTF.

This clonotype was seen only a few times. The CDR3 DNA reads TGTGCCAGCAGTCTAGCGGGAGCTACCTACGAGCAGTACTTC. Residues: CASSLAGATYEQYF. This chain uses TRBV2 with TRBJ2-7, with 10 bases that match TRBD2. Trimming at V came to 5 bases and at J to 2 bases, leaving 3 bases not matched to a gene. This CDR3 region has 14 residues. Per the germline V gene, CDR1 is SNHLY and CDR2 is FYNNEI.

This clonotype was counted only a few times. This CDR3 is CASSLRGDADEQYF. The CDR3 region has the DNA TGTGCCAGCAGTTTAAGGGGGGACGCCGACGAGCAGTACTTC. The rearrangement joins TRBV27 to TRBJ2-7, with D tentatively TRBD1 or TRBD2 (6 bases each). This CDR3 is 14 amino acids long. The V end was cut by 2 bases, the J end by 5 bases, with 13 bases between. The germline V gene has CDR1 MNHEY and CDR2 SMNVEV (reference sequence).

This chain joins TRBV18 and TRBJ2-6; D uncertain. Germline values: CDR1 KGHSH, CDR2 LQKENI. V gave up 6 bases and J gave up 0 bases, with 18 bases separating them. CDR3 length equals 18 residues. The CDR3 DNA follows: TGTGCCAGCTCGGGAATCGTAGAAACCCGCTCTGGGGCCAACGTCCTGACTTTC. It is translated as CASSGIVETRSGANVLTF.